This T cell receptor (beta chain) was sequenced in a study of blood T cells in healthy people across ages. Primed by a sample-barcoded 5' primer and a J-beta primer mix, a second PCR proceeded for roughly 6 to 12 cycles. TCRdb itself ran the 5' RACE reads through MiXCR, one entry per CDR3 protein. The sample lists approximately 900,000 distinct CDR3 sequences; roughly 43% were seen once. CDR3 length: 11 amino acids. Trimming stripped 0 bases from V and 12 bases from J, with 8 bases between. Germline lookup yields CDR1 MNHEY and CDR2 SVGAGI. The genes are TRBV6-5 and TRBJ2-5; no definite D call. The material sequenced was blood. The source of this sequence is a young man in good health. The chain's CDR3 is CASSYSHLKYF. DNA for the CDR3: TGTGCCAGCAGTTACTCGCACCTAAAGTACTTC.